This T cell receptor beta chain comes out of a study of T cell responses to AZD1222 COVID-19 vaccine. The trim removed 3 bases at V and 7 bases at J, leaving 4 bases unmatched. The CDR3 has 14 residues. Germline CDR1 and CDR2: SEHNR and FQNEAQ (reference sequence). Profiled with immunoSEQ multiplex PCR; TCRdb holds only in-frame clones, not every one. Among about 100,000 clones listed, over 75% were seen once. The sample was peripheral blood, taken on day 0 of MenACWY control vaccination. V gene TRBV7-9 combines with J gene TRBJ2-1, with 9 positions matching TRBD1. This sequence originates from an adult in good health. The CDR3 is CASSFGQGMNEQFF. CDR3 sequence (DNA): TGTGCCAGCAGCTTTGGACAGGGGATGAATGAGCAGTTCTTC.